The 3 T cell receptor beta chains reported below all come from one sample, sequenced in a study of blood T cells in healthy people across ages (dated by TCRdb to about 2015). Receptors were amplified or captured by 5' RACE. Sequencing took place on an Illumina HiSeq 2500. A second PCR of about 6 to 11 cycles was performed with a sample-barcoded 5' primer and a J-beta primer mix. In-frame beta chains were kept once TCRdb had trimmed the public reads at Q25 with fastp and called clones with MiXCR. One record per CDR3 amino acid sequence lists the most common genes and DNA. This sample holds 350,000 to 450,000 distinct CDR3 sequences; more than 45% were observed only once. 51% of the sample goes to the ten largest clones. The specimen sequenced was blood. These receptors came from a man aged 55-75 years in good health.

The chain uses TRBV12-3 or TRBV12-4 and TRBJ2-5; 8 bases map to TRBD2. The DNA end is more similar to TRBJ2-7, so the J call may be wrong. This CDR3 comprises 13 residues. Here the CDR3 reads CASIAGGKNEQYF. CDR3 bases: TGTGCCAGCATCGCGGGGGGTAAGAACGAGCAGTACTTC.

The rearrangement joins TRBV6-6 to TRBJ2-1; perhaps TRBD1 as D (5 bases). The germline V gene encodes CDR1 MNHNY and CDR2 SVGAGI (reference sequence). The CDR3 totals 15 residues. The V gene lost 3 bases and the J gene lost 1 base, with 10 bases spanning the gap. Here the CDR3 DNA reads TGTGCCAGCAGTTATTTAGACAGTTCCTACAATGAGCAGTTCTTC. Protein sequence: CASSYLDSSYNEQFF.

The gene calls are TRBV7-2 and TRBJ1-5; possible D gene TRBD1, 6 bases. The CDR3 sequence is 16 residues long. Trimming stripped 4 bases from V and 5 bases from J, with 18 bases between. Germline assignment: CDR1 SGHTA and CDR2 FQGNSA. CDR3 DNA: TGTGCCAGCAGCTCTGGAGGGGGAAGGGGTGATCAGCCCCAGCATTTT. It specifies CASSSGGGRGDQPQHF.